This T cell receptor (beta chain) was captured in a study of blood T cell repertoires in COVID-19. Overall study: Specimens from acute and convalescent COVID-19 originated in the United States, Italy and Spain. PBMCs, B-cell-depleted T cells, or T cells were the source of the cDNA or gDNA that made up the material.

Authors' processing steps: Quantification of nucleated cells was approximated via reference gene primer amplification. TCRdb keeps only in-frame clones here, not all; method: immunoSEQ multiplex PCR. The V and J calls and the clone size are those of that table, but D and trimming were determined from the DNA. This repertoire shows a few hundred thousand clones, roughly 90% found once; its top ten account for roughly 2.1%. The V segment lost 4 bases and the J segment 4 bases; nucleotides outside the gene matches: 9. The CDR3 runs to 15 residues. Germline CDR1 and CDR2: MNHEY and SMNVEV (reference sequence).

Input material: peripheral blood. This chain joins TRBV27 and TRBJ1-1; 7 bases are a match to TRBD1. The receptor was isolated from a man between 18 and 29 years old with active or convalescent COVID-19. The CDR3 here is CASSWRGQVSTEAFF. As DNA, the CDR3 is TGTGCCAGCAGTTGGAGGGGGCAGGTTAGCACTGAAGCTTTCTTT.